Listed below are T cell receptor beta chains from one sample, sequenced in a study of technical replicates of blood from several donors. Profiled with immunoSEQ multiplex PCR; TCRdb holds only in-frame clones, not every one. The data contain roughly 100,000 clones, roughly 94% of them seen just once; the ten biggest clones take up less than 0.35%. Sequenced material: T cells isolated from PBMCs. The source of these receptors is a human donor in good health. The conserved cysteine and the conserved F or W are not part of the CDR3 here. Not all rows give a size; the values are once, few, many and, for expanded clones, a class.

>TRBV7-3|-|TRBJ1-5
ASSLLANSNQPQH
>TRBV5-1|-|TRBJ1-2
ASSPTGGNGYT
>TRBV6-5|-|TRBJ2-1
ASRAVGGEQF
>TRBV27|-|TRBJ2-1
ASSLYNEQF
>TRBV30|-|TRBJ2-2
AWTHGRELF
>TRBV2|-|TRBJ2-5
ASSGDRPFQETQY
>TRBV27|-|TRBJ2-7
ASSEAGVWEQY
>TRBV5-1|-|TRBJ1-1
ASSLRQQNTEAF
>TRBV9|few|TRBJ1-2
ASSEHGMTPSVYGYT
>TRBV9|-|TRBJ1-2
ASSVEARGGLGGYT
>TRBV9|-|TRBJ1-1
ASSVVGVGGTEAF
>TRBV4-1|-|TRBJ1-5
ASSQLILDSYSNQPQH
>TRBV4-2|-|TRBJ2-7
ASSQARGEQY
>TRBV6-5|-|TRBJ2-5
ASGLPGGETQY
>TRBV28|-|TRBJ2-7
ASSGLKLYEQY
>TRBV19|-|TRBJ2-7
ASSFTPGTSDYEQY
>TRBV6-5|-|TRBJ1-1
ASSTPYRTEAF